The 20 T cell receptor beta chains below were found in one sample sequenced in a study of immune evolution from preneoplasia to lung adenocarcinoma. Profiling relied on immunoSEQ multiplex PCR, and the TCRdb table lists in-frame clones only, not all of them. The sample lists about 26,000 clones, about two thirds occurring once. Sequencing used FFPE invasive lung adenocarcinoma tissue. All receptors derive from a person in their sixties or seventies with invasive lung adenocarcinoma. Some clones in this sample may be carry-over from other donors' samples.

CDR3 loop: CAWSRTSGLYEQYF. The CDR3 DNA reads as TGTGCCTGGAGCCGGACTAGCGGACTCTACGAGCAGTACTTC. The chain couples TRBV30 to TRBJ2-7; 10 nucleotides match TRBD2. The V gene end was trimmed by 3 bases and the J gene end by 3 bases; junction bases not matched to a gene: 5. The CDR3 has 14 amino acids. Germline V gives CDR1 GTSNPN, CDR2 SVGIG (reference sequence).

This chain uses TRBV11-2 with TRBJ1-1; no clear D gene. V dropped 0 bases and J dropped 3 bases, with 8 bases sitting between them. The CDR3 length is 14 residues. Germline V gene data show CDR1 as SGHAT and CDR2 as FQNNGV. CDR3 sequence: CASSLDGIDTEAFF. The CDR3 nucleotides are TGTGCCAGCAGCTTAGATGGGATAGACACTGAAGCTTTCTTT.

This clone was observed once. V and J are TRBV19 and TRBJ1-1; perhaps TRBD1 as D (5 bases). Germline CDR1 reads LNHDA; CDR2 reads SQIVND (reference sequence). V dropped 6 bases and J dropped 0 bases, with 14 bases sitting between them. The CDR3 is 15 amino acids. The CDR3 sequence: CASSVDRLMNTEAFF. DNA for the CDR3: TGTGCCAGTAGCGTCGACAGACTAATGAACACTGAAGCTTTCTTT. Based on the CDR3 plus reference TRBV19 and TRBJ1-1, the full variable domain is DGGITQSPKYLFRKEGQNVTLSCEQNLNHDAMYWYRQDPGQGLRLIYYSQIVNDFQKGDIAEGYSVSREKKESFPLTVTSAQKNPTAFYLCASSVDRLMNTEAFFGQGTRLTVV.

This clone was seen a few times. The chain employs TRBV28 and TRBJ1-2; a weak D match, TRBD1 (5 bases). The V and J ends lost 7 bases and 2 bases respectively, with 11 bases between them. This CDR3 has 13 residues. Germline V gene data show CDR1 as MDHEN and CDR2 as SYDVKM. The CDR3 DNA reads TGTGCCAGCAAGGGACTCTCGAACTATGGCTACACCTTC. Amino acid sequence: CASKGLSNYGYTF.

The chain links TRBV14 to TRBJ2-5, with a tentative D call TRBD2 (6 bases). CDR3 length: 14 residues. The germline V gene encodes CDR1 SGHDN and CDR2 FVKESK. V was cut by 2 bases and J by 2 bases, with 9 bases left in between. The CDR3 coding sequence is TGTGCCAGCAGCCAATACCGGGGGCAAGAGACCCAGTACTTC. It encodes CASSQYRGQETQYF.

The V call is TRBV4-2, the J call TRBJ2-3; 10 bases fit TRBD2. Unmatched junction bases numbered 7, after V lost 0 bases and J lost 7 bases. The CDR3 runs 16 residues. The germline V gene encodes CDR1 LGHNA and CDR2 YNFKEQ. This CDR3 is CASSQERTSGPHTQYF. In DNA, the CDR3 is TGTGCCAGCAGCCAAGAACGGACTAGCGGTCCTCATACGCAGTATTTT.

The V and J genes are TRBV28 and TRBJ2-7; 11 positions match TRBD2. The CDR3 sequence is 16 residues long. V was clipped by 7 bases and J by 0 bases; unmatched bases: 8. Germline V gene sequence: CDR1 MDHEN, CDR2 SYDVKM. The CDR3 region has the DNA TGTGCCAGCACCTCACGCACTAGCGGGAGCTCCTACGAGCAGTACTTC. This translates into CASTSRTSGSSYEQYF.

This chain joins TRBV5-1 and TRBJ1-4; the match to TRBD1 covers 9 bases. This CDR3 is built from 18 residues. Trimming cost V 1 base and J 0 bases; bases outside gene matches: 7. CDR1 SGHRS and CDR2 YFSETQ come from the germline V gene. The CDR3 loop is CASSLSGQGYATNEKLFF. In DNA, the CDR3 is TGCGCCAGCAGCTTGAGCGGACAGGGGTATGCAACTAATGAAAAACTGTTTTTT. The full variable domain, completed using reference TRBV5-1 and TRBJ1-4, is KAGVTQTPRYLIKTRGQQVTLSCSPISGHRSVSWYQQTPGQGLQFLFEYFSETQRNKGNFPGRFSGRQFSNSRSEMNVSTLELGDSALYLCASSLSGQGYATNEKLFFGSGTQLSVL.

This clone was detected only once. The rearrangement uses TRBV18 and TRBJ2-7; D is uncertain. Germline CDR1 is KGHSH and CDR2 is LQKENI. The CDR3 contains 14 residues. V shed 5 bases and J shed 11 bases, with 22 bases lying between them. CDR3: CASSSDMTTTSEYF. The CDR3, as DNA: TGTGCCAGCTCATCCGACATGACCACTACGAGCGAGTACTTC.

The rearrangement uses TRBV18 and TRBJ1-4; no definite D call. Germline values: CDR1 KGHSH, CDR2 LQKENI. The ends were cut back, 3 bases at V and 7 bases at J, with 6 bases in the middle. This CDR3 region has 12 residues. Here the CDR3 reads CASSPQGEKLFF. For the CDR3, the DNA is TGTGCCAGCTCACCTCAAGGTGAAAAACTGTTTTTT.

In DNA, the CDR3 is TGTGCCAGCAGGCTTGACGGGGATAGCAATCAGCCCCAGCATTTT. Protein product: CASRLDGDSNQPQHF. V and J are TRBV6-6 and TRBJ1-5; no firm D call. V lost 6 bases and J lost 0, with 12 bases in between. Germline-derived CDR1 and CDR2 are MNHNY and SVGAGI (reference sequence). This CDR3 region has 15 residues.

The V gene is TRBV12-5, the J gene TRBJ2-1; 14 nucleotides line up with TRBD2. This CDR3 contains 16 residues. CDR1 LGHNT and CDR2 FRNRAP come from the germline V gene. J lost 5 bases, V lost 4 bases, and 4 bases had no gene match. The CDR3 DNA reads as TGTGCTAGTGGTTCCCCGACTAGCGGGAGGGACAATGAGCAGTTCTTC. This codes for CASGSPTSGRDNEQFF.

The chain is built from TRBV7-8 and TRBJ2-5; 11 bases align to TRBD2. The germline V gene encodes CDR1 SGHVS and CDR2 FQNEAQ. After removal of 3 bases from V and 5 bases from J, the junction contained 8 bases not matched to a gene. This CDR3 is 16 amino acids long. CDR3 bases: TGTGCCAGCAGCTTTCTAGCGGGAGGACGGGGTGAGACCCAGTACTTC. It codes for CASSFLAGGRGETQYF.

The rearrangement uses TRBV9 and TRBJ1-5, with TRBD1 identical over 10 bases. V shed 6 bases and J 11 bases; nucleotides not matched to a gene: 11. The CDR3 runs to 14 residues. Germline CDR1 is SGDLS and CDR2 is YYNGEE. The CDR3 region has the DNA TGTGCCAGCACCCCGGGACAGGGGCCTCGGGCCCAGCATTTT. Translation gives CASTPGQGPRAQHF.

V is TRBV7-9 and J is TRBJ1-1; D ambiguous. The V and J ends lost 6 bases and 5 bases respectively, with 10 bases between them. CDR1 and CDR2 from the germline V gene are SEHNR and FQNEAQ (reference sequence). This CDR3 is built from 12 residues. CDR3 protein: CASSLQTTEAFF. The CDR3, as DNA: TGTGCCAGCAGTCTACAGACGACTGAAGCTTTCTTT.

V usage is TRBV5-1 and J usage is TRBJ2-3; D gene unclear. Per germline, CDR1 SGHRS and CDR2 YFSETQ. The CDR3 is 15 amino acids. V lost 0 bases and J lost 6, with 14 bases in between. Here the CDR3 DNA reads TGCGCCAGCAGCTTGGGAGGTACGATGGGCGATACGCAGTATTTT. It encodes CASSLGGTMGDTQYF. Filled out from reference TRBV5-1 and TRBJ2-3, the complete variable domain reads KAGVTQTPRYLIKTRGQQVTLSCSPISGHRSVSWYQQTPGQGLQFLFEYFSETQRNKGNFPGRFSGRQFSNSRSEMNVSTLELGDSALYLCASSLGGTMGDTQYFGPGTRLTVL.

This chain connects TRBV4-1 to TRBJ1-2; D is ambiguous. The germline V gene encodes CDR1 MGHRA and CDR2 YSYEKL. The CDR3 extends over 13 amino acids. V dropped 0 bases and J dropped 8 bases, with 10 bases sitting between them. CDR3 amino acids: CASSQDPLRGYTF. In DNA, the CDR3 is TGCGCCAGCAGCCAAGACCCGCTTAGGGGCTACACCTTC.

In this sample, this clone turned up a few times. This chain uses TRBV18 with TRBJ2-6, with TRBD1 identical over 8 bases. Trimming at V came to 4 bases and at J to 2 bases, leaving 10 bases not matched to a gene. CDR3 size: 18 residues. Germline lookup yields CDR1 KGHSH and CDR2 LQKENI. CDR3 region: CASSLAQGEQAGANVLTF. In nucleotides, the CDR3 is TGTGCCAGCTCACTTGCACAGGGGGAACAAGCTGGGGCCAACGTCCTGACTTTC.

The J gene is TRBJ1-5, the V gene TRBV10-2; D is unresolved. The length of the CDR3 is 12 residues. V lost 3 bases and J 9 bases, leaving 9 bases between the germline ends. In germline, CDR1 is WSHSY, CDR2 SAAADI. The CDR3: CASSDSRMPQHF. The DNA for the CDR3 is TGCGCCAGCAGTGACTCAAGAATGCCCCAGCATTTT.

J is TRBJ1-4 and V is TRBV30, with TRBD1 as a possible D gene (5 bases). The V gene's germline CDR1 is GTSNPN and CDR2 SVGIG (reference sequence). CDR3 length: 15 residues. Between the trimmed V and J ends, which lost 2 bases and 0 bases, there was a span of 10 bases. Written as DNA, the CDR3 is TGTGCCTGGAGTCCTTGGGGGGCAACTAATGAAAAACTGTTTTTT. Protein sequence: CAWSPWGATNEKLFF.